This paragraph covers one T cell receptor (beta chain) sequence. Clinical history as reported by participants underpinned cohort assignment. These data belong to a study of blood T cell repertoires in COVID-19. How the authors handled the data: Estimates of nucleated cell counts were drawn from the amplification of reference gene primers. Assay used: immunoSEQ multiplex PCR; TCRdb lists only in-frame clones, some missing. The DNA gave D and trimming, while V, J and clone size come from that table. Among around 470,000 clones, roughly 88% were seen once, and the ten largest hold around 0.6%. Sample: PBMCs or T cells enriched from blood (not recorded which). This clonotype originated in a young man who had recovered from COVID-19.

CDR3 bases: TGTGCCAGCAGTTGGACAGGGGACAACTCTGGAAACACCATATATTTT. The encoded protein is CASSWTGDNSGNTIYF. This chain connects TRBV6-5 to TRBJ1-3; 9 bases map to TRBD1. After removal of 4 bases from V and 0 bases from J, the junction contained 4 bases not matched to a gene. From germline, CDR1 is MNHEY and CDR2 SVGAGI. This CDR3 spans 16 amino acids.